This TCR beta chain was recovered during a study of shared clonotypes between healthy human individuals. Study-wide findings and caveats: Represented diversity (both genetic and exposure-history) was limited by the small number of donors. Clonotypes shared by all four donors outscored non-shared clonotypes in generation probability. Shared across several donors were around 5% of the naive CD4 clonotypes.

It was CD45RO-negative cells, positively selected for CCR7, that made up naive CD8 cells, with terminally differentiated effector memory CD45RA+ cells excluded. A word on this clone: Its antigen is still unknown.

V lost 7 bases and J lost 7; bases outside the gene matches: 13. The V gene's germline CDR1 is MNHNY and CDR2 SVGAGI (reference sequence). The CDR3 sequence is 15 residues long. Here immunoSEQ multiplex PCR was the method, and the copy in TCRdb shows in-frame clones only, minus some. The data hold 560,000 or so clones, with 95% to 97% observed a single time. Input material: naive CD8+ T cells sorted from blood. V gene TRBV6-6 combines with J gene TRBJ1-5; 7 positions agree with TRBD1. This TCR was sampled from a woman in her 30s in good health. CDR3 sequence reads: CASIPDGTVRQPQHF. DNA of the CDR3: TGTGCCAGCATACCGGACGGGACAGTACGCCAGCCCCAGCATTTT.